This T cell receptor beta chain was identified in a study of shared clonotypes between healthy human individuals. Study-wide background: CD8 memory received one plate per donor, CD8 naive two, CD4 memory three and CD4 naive three.

Study results and caveats: Some clonotypes were shared by all four sorted-subset donors, while others were not shared. The non-shared ones had lower generation probabilities than the shared ones.

Terminally differentiated effector memory CD45RA+ cells were left out of the naive CD8 fraction, which was CD45RO-negative and positively selected for CCR7. As regards this clone: Its specificity is not known.

At deep level, the assay was performed. Profiled with immunoSEQ multiplex PCR; TCRdb holds only in-frame clones, not every one. Of 2 million to 2.5 million clones listed, about 92% are singletons. The specimen was naive CD8+ T cells from PBMCs. The receptor was derived from a man between 18 and 29 years old in good health. Some clones in this sample may be carry-over from other donors' samples.

The CDR3 bases are TGTGCCAGCAGCGTATTTGTTAGTGACAGCCTCTTCTCTGGAAACACCATATATTTT. This translates into CASSVFVSDSLFSGNTIYF. The chain couples TRBV9 to TRBJ1-3; perhaps TRBD1 as D (5 bases). Trimming stripped 1 base from V and 0 bases from J, with 20 bases between. CDR1 is SGDLS, CDR2 YYNGEE, per germline. The CDR3 sequence is 19 residues long.